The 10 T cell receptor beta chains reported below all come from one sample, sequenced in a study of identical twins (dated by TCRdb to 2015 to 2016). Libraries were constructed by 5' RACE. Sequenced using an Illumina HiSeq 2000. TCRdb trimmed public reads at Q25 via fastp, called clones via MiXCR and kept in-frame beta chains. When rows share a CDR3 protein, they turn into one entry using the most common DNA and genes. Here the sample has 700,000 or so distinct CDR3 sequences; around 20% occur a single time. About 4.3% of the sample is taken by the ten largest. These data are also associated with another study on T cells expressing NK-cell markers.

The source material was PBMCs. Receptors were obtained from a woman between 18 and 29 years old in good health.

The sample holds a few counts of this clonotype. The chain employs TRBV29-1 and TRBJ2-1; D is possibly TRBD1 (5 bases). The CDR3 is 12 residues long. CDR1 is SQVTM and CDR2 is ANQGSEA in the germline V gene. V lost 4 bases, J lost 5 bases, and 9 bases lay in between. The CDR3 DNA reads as TGCAGCGTTGTAGGGGCGAACAATGAGCAGTTCTTC. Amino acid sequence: CSVVGANNEQFF.

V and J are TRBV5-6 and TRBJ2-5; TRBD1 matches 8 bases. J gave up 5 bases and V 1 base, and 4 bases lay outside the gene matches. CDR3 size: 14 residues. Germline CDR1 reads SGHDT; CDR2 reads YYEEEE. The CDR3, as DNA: TGTGCCAGCAGCTTGTCAGGACAGGGTGAGACCCAGTACTTC. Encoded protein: CASSLSGQGETQYF.

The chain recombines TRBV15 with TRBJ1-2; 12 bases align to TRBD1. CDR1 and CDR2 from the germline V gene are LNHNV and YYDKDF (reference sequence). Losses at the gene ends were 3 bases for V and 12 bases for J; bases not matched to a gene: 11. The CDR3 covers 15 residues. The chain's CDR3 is CATSRTGTGGRDNTF. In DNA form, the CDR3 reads TGTGCCACCAGCAGGACCGGGACAGGGGGCAGGGACAACACCTTC.

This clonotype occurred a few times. The CDR3 bases are TGTGCCAGCAGCCAGATAGGAAGAAACTATGGCTACACCTTC. It encodes CASSQIGRNYGYTF. This chain links TRBV5-6 with TRBJ1-2; no firm D call. V was clipped by 4 bases and J by 2 bases, with 12 bases between them. This CDR3 region has 14 residues. In germline, CDR1 is SGHDT, CDR2 YYEEEE.

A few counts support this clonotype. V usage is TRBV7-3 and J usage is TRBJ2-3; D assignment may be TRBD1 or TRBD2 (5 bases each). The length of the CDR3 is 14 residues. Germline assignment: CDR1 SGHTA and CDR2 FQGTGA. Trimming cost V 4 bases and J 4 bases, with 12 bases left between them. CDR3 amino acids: CASSSPGAADTQYF. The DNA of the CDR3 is TGTGCCAGCAGCTCCCCCGGGGCGGCAGATACGCAGTATTTT.

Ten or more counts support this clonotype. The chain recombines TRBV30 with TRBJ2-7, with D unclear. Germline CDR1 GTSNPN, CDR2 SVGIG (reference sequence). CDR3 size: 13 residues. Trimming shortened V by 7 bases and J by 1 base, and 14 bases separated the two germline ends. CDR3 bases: TGTGCCTCTATCGATGGGGTGTCCTACGAGCAGTACTTC. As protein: CASIDGVSYEQYF.

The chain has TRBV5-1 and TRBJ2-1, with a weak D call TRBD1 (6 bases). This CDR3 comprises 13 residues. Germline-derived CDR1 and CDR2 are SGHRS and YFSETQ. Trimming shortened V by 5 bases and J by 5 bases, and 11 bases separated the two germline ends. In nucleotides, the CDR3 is TGCGCCAGCAGGGTCGGGGACAACAATGAGCAGTTCTTC. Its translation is CASRVGDNNEQFF.

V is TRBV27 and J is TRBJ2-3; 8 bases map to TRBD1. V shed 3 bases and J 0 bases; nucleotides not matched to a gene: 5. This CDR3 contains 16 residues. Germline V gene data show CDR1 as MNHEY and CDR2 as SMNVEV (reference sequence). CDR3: CASSFLGQDSTDTQYF. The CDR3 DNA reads TGTGCCAGCAGTTTCCTGGGACAGGATAGCACAGATACGCAGTATTTT.

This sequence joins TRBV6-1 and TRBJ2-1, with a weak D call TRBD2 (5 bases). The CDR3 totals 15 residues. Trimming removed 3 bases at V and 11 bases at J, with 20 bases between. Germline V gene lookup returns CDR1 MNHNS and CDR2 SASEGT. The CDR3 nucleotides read TGTGCCAGCAGTGACGTCCTGAGCTTTGGACTGAAGCAGTTCTTC. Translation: CASSDVLSFGLKQFF.

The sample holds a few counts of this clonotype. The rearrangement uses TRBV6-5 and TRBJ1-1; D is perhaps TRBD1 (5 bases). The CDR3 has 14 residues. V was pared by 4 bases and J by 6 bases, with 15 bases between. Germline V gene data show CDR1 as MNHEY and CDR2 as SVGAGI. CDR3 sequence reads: CASSSEWGYAEAFF. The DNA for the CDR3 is TGTGCCAGCAGTTCGGAGTGGGGGTACGCTGAAGCTTTCTTT.